This entry features one T cell receptor (beta chain) sequence. Then a second PCR, running roughly 7 to 11 cycles, was carried out with a sample-barcoded 5' primer and a J-beta primer mix. From the 5' RACE reads, TCRdb called clonotypes with MiXCR, one entry per CDR3 protein. The profile shows around 1,800,000 distinct CDR3 sequences, around 40% of them singletons. The data were obtained in a study of blood T cells in healthy people across ages. Germline CDR1 and CDR2: ENHRY and SYGVKD. V was shortened by 4 bases and J by 4 bases, with 11 bases between the two germline ends. The CDR3 contains 13 residues. Staff drew approximately 9.7 milliliters of peripheral blood from each donor.

The clonotype was recovered from a human donor in good health. This chain uses TRBV10-3 with TRBJ2-7; possible D gene TRBD2, 5 bases. The specimen sequenced was blood. The CDR3 reads CAISGTPGYEQYF. CDR3 nucleotides: TGTGCCATCAGTGGAACCCCGGGATACGAGCAGTACTTC.